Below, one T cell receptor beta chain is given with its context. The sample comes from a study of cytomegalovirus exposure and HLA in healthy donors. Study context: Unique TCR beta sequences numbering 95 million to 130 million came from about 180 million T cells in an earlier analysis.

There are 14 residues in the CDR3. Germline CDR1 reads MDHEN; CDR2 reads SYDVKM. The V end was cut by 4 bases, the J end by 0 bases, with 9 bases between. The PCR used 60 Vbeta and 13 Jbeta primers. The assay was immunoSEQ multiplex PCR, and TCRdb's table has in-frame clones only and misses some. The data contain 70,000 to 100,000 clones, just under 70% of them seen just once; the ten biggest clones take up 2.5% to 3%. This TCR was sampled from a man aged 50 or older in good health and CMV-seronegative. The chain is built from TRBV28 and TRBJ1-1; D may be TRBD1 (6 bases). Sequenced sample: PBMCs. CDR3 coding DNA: TGTGCCAGCAGTTCAGGGGTTGTGAACACTGAAGCTTTCTTT. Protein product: CASSSGVVNTEAFF.